This T cell receptor beta chain was recovered during a study of T-cell memory formation after mild COVID-19. On this clonotype: Its antigen is still unknown.

The study, taken as a whole, reports: Some clones that responded turned up in pre-infection memory, which suggests that cross-reactive memory joined in. Researchers could not confirm that second-wave clones peaking on day 37 targeted SARS-CoV-2.

The CDR3 is 14 residues long. Germline-derived CDR1 and CDR2 are SGHNT and YYREEE (reference sequence). V lost 3 bases, J lost 7 bases, and 17 bases lay in between. TCRdb redid the calling of the 5' RACE reads with MiXCR, one entry per CDR3 protein. The sample consists of fewer than 600,000 distinct CDR3 sequences, about 20% of them appearing once. The sequenced sample consisted of PBMCs or a T cell subset sorted from them (not recorded which). The clonotype comes from an adult woman who had mild COVID-19 (a few samples of this study predate the infection). Cell type and time point are not known. The chain is built from TRBV5-4 and TRBJ2-7; a possible D gene is TRBD1 (5 bases). The CDR3 DNA follows: TGTGCCAGCAGCTCCGAATTGACAGACCCAGAGCAGTACTTC. Protein sequence: CASSSELTDPEQYF.